The rows below give T cell receptor beta chains drawn from one sample of a study of T cell changes during pregnancy in multiple sclerosis. Assay used: immunoSEQ multiplex PCR; TCRdb lists only in-frame clones, some missing. The sample consists of about 44,000 clones, 90% of them appearing once. The sequencing here drew on CD4+ T cells from peripheral blood mononuclear cells, taken before pregnancy. Every receptor here comes from a female donor with multiple sclerosis, enrolled in a pregnancy study. The CDR3 runs from the conserved cysteine through the conserved F or W. Fields, in order: clone size, J gene, V gene, D gene, CDR3 DNA, CDR3 protein. The D gene is left open where the match is weak. Clone size appears in some rows only: once, few, many, or a class for an expanded clone.

.	TRBJ2-4	TRBV29-1	.	TGCAGCGTTTCTGAAAACATTCAGTACTTC	CSVSENIQYF
.	TRBJ2-1	TRBV11-2	TRBD2	TGTGCCAGCAGCTTACCCCCCCTAGGGACTAGGTCCTACAATGAGCAGTTCTTC	CASSLPPLGTRSYNEQFF
.	TRBJ2-5	TRBV7-8	TRBD2	TGTGCCAGCAGGGGGGAAGGGATTAGCGGGGTTAGTCAAGAGACCCAGTACTTC	CASRGEGISGVSQETQYF
.	TRBJ2-5	TRBV10-1	.	TGCGCCAGCAGTCCAAGGAATACAGATCCCCAAGAGACCCAGTACTTC	CASSPRNTDPQETQYF
.	TRBJ1-4	TRBV7-8	TRBD1	TGTGCCAGCAGCTTGCAGGGGGCTGGTGAAAAACTGTTTTTT	CASSLQGAGEKLFF
.	TRBJ2-1	TRBV7-9	TRBD1	TGTGCCAGCAGCTTAGAACCCTTCGACAGGGGCAATGAGCAGTTCTTC	CASSLEPFDRGNEQFF
.	TRBJ2-2	TRBV30	.	TGTGCCTGGAGTGTTAGCGGGGAGCTGTTTTTT	CAWSVSGELFF
.	TRBJ1-2	TRBV28	TRBD1	TGTGCCAGCGGATCCCTGAGGGACAGGGATGGGGCCCGGGGCGGCTACACCTTC	CASGSLRDRDGARGGYTF
once	TRBJ1-1	TRBV7-8	.	TGTGCCAGCAGCCTAGGGTATAGGGGTATGAACACTGAAGCTTTCTTT	CASSLGYRGMNTEAFF
.	TRBJ1-2	TRBV5-4	.	TGTGCCAGCAGCTCCACAGGGAGATTAACCTATGGCTACACCTTC	CASSSTGRLTYGYTF
.	TRBJ2-1	TRBV5-4	TRBD2	TGTGCCAGCAGCTTGCGGCTAGCGGGAGTCAATGAGCAGTTCTTC	CASSLRLAGVNEQFF
.	TRBJ2-7	TRBV11-2	.	TGTGCCAGCAGCTTGCGTCTAGCCTACGAGCAGTACTTC	CASSLRLAYEQYF
.	TRBJ2-5	TRBV28	.	TGTGCCAGCAGTTCTATAGGCCCTGACAGTTACCAAGAGACCCAGTACTTC	CASSSIGPDSYQETQYF
.	TRBJ1-3	TRBV12-2	.	TGTGCAAGTCGCCCTAATACAGGGACTGGAAACACCATATATTTT	CASRPNTGTGNTIYF
.	TRBJ2-3	TRBV6-4	TRBD2	TGTGCCAGCAGTGACAAGGCGGGGGGGGCAGATACGCAGTATTTT	CASSDKAGGADTQYF
.	TRBJ1-5	TRBV27	.	TGTGCCAGCAGTTCCCTAGGGGGGGGCAATCAGCCCCAGCATTTT	CASSSLGGGNQPQHF
.	TRBJ2-5	TRBV28	.	TGTGCCAGCAGCCAAATGGGGCCCCAAGAGACCCAGTACTTC	CASSQMGPQETQYF
.	TRBJ1-1	TRBV4-1	TRBD1	TGCGCCAGCAGCCAAGAACGACAGGGAACTGAAGCTTTCTTT	CASSQERQGTEAFF
once	TRBJ2-1	TRBV29-1	.	TGCAGCGCCTACAGCGGAAGCTCCTACAATGAGCAGTTCTTC	CSAYSGSSYNEQFF
.	TRBJ2-7	TRBV20-1	TRBD1	TGCAGTGCCTCAGACAGGGGCGAGCAGTACTTC	CSASDRGEQYF
.	TRBJ1-1	TRBV30	TRBD1	TGTGCCTGGAGTGTACCGCACAGGGGGCGGGTCACTGAAGCTTTCTTT	CAWSVPHRGRVTEAFF
few	TRBJ2-5	TRBV18	.	TGTGCCAGCTCACCAAGGACAGCCCAAGAGACCCAGTACTTC	CASSPRTAQETQYF
.	TRBJ2-1	TRBV5-4	TRBD1	TGTGCCAGCAGCTTCATTCTTGGGACAGGGTCCAATGAGCAGTTCTTC	CASSFILGTGSNEQFF
.	TRBJ2-1	TRBV7-8	TRBD1	TGTGCCAGCAGCCTGACAGGGGTCACCTACAATGAGCAGTTCTTC	CASSLTGVTYNEQFF
.	TRBJ2-2	TRBV9	TRBD1	TGTGCCAGCAGCAAAGGGGACAGGGGGACTTTTAACACCGGGGAGCTGTTTTTT	CASSKGDRGTFNTGELFF
.	TRBJ1-1	TRBV7-9	.	TGTGCCAGCAGACCCACAAGGGGGAACACTGAAGCTTTCTTT	CASRPTRGNTEAFF
.	TRBJ2-7	TRBV27	TRBD1	TGTGCCAGCAGTGTCAAGACAGGGTTCTCCTACGAGCAGTACTTC	CASSVKTGFSYEQYF
.	TRBJ2-4	TRBV28	TRBD1	TGTGCCAGCAGTTCGGCGGCACAGGGGGCCAAAAACATTCAGTACTTC	CASSSAAQGAKNIQYF
.	TRBJ2-1	TRBV10-1	.	TGCGCCAGCAGTGACGGACACAGTTACAATGAGCAGTTCTTC	CASSDGHSYNEQFF
once	TRBJ2-1	TRBV9	.	TGTGCCAGCAGCCCCACCCTAAGCTCCTACAATGAGCAGTTCTTC	CASSPTLSSYNEQFF
.	TRBJ1-2	TRBV6-1	TRBD1	TGTGCCAGCAGTGCAGTGGGACAGGGGCTGAATGGCTACACCTTC	CASSAVGQGLNGYTF
.	TRBJ1-1	TRBV6-5	.	TGTGCCTCCACCATGAGGGCGAACACTGAAGCTTTCTTT	CASTMRANTEAFF
.	TRBJ2-7	TRBV2	TRBD1	TGTGCCAGCAGGGGGACAGGGAACTCCTACGAGCAGTACTTC	CASRGTGNSYEQYF
once	TRBJ2-7	TRBV11-2	TRBD1	TGTGCCAGCAGCGCACGCACAGGGGGGTACGAGCAGTACTTC	CASSARTGGYEQYF
.	TRBJ1-2	TRBV4-3	.	TGCGCCAGCAGCCAAGATTCAGCGGGCTATGGCTACACCTTC	CASSQDSAGYGYTF
.	TRBJ2-1	TRBV6-5	TRBD2	TGTGCCAGCAGCCCCGGGCTAGCGGGCGCTAATGAGCAGTTCTTC	CASSPGLAGANEQFF
.	TRBJ2-7	TRBV2	.	TGTGCCAGCACTTCGACAGCCTACGAGCAGTACTTC	CASTSTAYEQYF
.	TRBJ2-4	TRBV7-9	TRBD2	TGTGCCAGCAGCTTGGGACTAGCGGGGGGAATTGTGGACATTCAGTACTTC	CASSLGLAGGIVDIQYF
.	TRBJ2-5	TRBV4-2	TRBD2	TGTGCCAGCAGCCTAATAGCGGGGGGGCCGCGGCAAGAGACCCAGTACTTC	CASSLIAGGPRQETQYF
.	TRBJ2-7	TRBV5-1	TRBD1	TGCGCCAGCAGCCAGACAGGGGGCATTTCCTACGAGCAGTACTTC	CASSQTGGISYEQYF
once	TRBJ1-1	TRBV6-1	.	TGTGCCAGCAGTGAAAGGGGCCTCCCGAACACTGAAGCTTTCTTT	CASSERGLPNTEAFF
.	TRBJ2-2	TRBV5-1	TRBD2	TGCGCCAGCAGTTCTAGCGGGAAGACTACCGGTGGGGAGCTGTTTTTT	CASSSSGKTTGGELFF
.	TRBJ2-7	TRBV7-2	.	TGTGCCAGCAGCTCCAACCGGGTCTCCTACGAGCAGTACTTC	CASSSNRVSYEQYF
.	TRBJ2-7	TRBV27	TRBD1	TGTGCCAGCAGTTTCGGGACAGGACTATCCTACGAGCAGTACTTC	CASSFGTGLSYEQYF
.	TRBJ1-1	TRBV5-8	TRBD1	TGTGCCAGCAGCTTGGGGGACAGGGACGACACTGAAGCTTTCTTT	CASSLGDRDDTEAFF
.	TRBJ2-7	TRBV19	TRBD1	TGTGCCAGTAGTCCTAAATCGGACAGGGCAAAGCAGTACTTC	CASSPKSDRAKQYF